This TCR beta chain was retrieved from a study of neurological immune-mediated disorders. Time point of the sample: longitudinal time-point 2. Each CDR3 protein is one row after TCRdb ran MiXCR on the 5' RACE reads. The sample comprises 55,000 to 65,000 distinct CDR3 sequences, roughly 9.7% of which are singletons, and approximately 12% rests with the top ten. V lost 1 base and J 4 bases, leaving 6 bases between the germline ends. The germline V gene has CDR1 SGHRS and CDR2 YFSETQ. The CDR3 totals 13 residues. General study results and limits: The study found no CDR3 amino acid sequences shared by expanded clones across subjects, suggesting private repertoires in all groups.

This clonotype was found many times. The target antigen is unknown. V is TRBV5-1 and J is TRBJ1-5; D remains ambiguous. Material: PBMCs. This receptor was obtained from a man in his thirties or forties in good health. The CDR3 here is CASSLSGNQPQHF. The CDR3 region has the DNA TGCGCCAGCAGCTTGTCCGGGAATCAGCCCCAGCATTTT.